The clone carrying this TCR beta chain appeared many times. The antigen is not known. This specimen comes from a study of T cells in Graves' hyperthyroidism and ophthalmopathy. Uncontrolled infection, other autoimmune disease, pregnancy and lactation each barred patients from inclusion. Diagnostic assessment was based on clinical symptoms, serum thyroxine and TRAb, thyroid ultrasound and orbital computed tomography. This CDR3 spans 15 amino acids. With 2 bases removed from V and 1 base from J, the gap between germline ends came to 12 bases. CDR1 SNHLY and CDR2 FYNNEI come from the germline V gene. Amplification yielded TCR beta CDR3 regions, with RNA transcripts as the source. HTBI primers were the set used in a first-round RT-PCR of the TCR CDR3. A single record per CDR3 protein comes from TCRdb applying MiXCR to the multiplex PCR reads. The sample consists of about 350,000 distinct CDR3 sequences, roughly 15% of them appearing once.

Study-wide results and caveats: It was a median about 6.5 months before onset that the model predicted ophthalmopathy. Also found in blood were most expanded thyroid clonotypes above 0.001.

The source is a woman aged 60-75 years with Graves' ophthalmopathy. The sample consisted of blood. The rearrangement links TRBV2 to TRBJ2-7, with D possibly TRBD2 on 6 matching bases. CDR3 in DNA: TGTGCCAGCAGTGAAAATTTACGGGAGTCCTACGAGCAGTACTTC. This codes for CASSENLRESYEQYF.